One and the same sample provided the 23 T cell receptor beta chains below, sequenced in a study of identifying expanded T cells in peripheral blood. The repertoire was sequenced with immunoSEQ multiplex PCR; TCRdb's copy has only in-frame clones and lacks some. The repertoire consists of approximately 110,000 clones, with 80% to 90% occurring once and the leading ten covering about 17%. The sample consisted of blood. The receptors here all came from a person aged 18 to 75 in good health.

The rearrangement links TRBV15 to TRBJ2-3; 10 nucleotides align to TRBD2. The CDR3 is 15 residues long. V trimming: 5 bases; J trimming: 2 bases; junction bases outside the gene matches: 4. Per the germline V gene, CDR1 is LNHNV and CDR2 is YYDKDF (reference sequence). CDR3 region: CATSSSGGATDTQYF. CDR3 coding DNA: TGTGCCACCAGCTCCAGCGGGGGGGCCACAGATACGCAGTATTTT.

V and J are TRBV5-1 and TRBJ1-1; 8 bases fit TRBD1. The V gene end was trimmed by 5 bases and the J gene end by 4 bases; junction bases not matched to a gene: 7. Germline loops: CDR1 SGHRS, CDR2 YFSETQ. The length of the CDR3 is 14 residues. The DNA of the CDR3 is TGCGCCAGCAGTACACAGGGGGACGGCACTGAAGCTTTCTTT. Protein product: CASSTQGDGTEAFF.

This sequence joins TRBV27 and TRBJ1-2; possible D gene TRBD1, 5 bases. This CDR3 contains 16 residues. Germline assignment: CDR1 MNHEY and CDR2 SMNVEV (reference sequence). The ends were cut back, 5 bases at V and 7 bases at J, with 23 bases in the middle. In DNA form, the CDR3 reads TGTGCCAGCAGTACTACTTGGACACCTATGCGAGGTGGCTACACCTTC. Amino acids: CASSTTWTPMRGGYTF.

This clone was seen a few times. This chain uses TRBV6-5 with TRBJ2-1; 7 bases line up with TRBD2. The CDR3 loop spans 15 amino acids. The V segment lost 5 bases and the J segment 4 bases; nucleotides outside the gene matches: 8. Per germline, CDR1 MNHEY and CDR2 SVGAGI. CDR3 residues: CASSSMGLSYNEQFF. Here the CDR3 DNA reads TGTGCCAGCAGTAGTATGGGACTATCATACAATGAGCAGTTCTTC.

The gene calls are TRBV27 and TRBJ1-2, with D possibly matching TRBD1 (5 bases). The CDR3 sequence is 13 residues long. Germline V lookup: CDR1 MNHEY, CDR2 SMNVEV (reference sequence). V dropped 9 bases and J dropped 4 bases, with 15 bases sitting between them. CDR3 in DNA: TGTGCCAGTCGGAGTTGGGGGATCTATGGCTACACCTTC. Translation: CASRSWGIYGYTF.

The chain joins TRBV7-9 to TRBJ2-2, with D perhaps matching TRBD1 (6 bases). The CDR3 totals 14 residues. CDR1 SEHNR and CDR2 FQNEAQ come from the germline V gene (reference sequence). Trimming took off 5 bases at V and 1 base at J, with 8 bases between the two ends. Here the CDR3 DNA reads TGTGCCAGCAGCCTGACAGGGAACACCGGGGAGCTGTTTTTT. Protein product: CASSLTGNTGELFF. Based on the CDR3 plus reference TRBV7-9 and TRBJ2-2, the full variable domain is DTGVSQNPRHKITKRGQNVTFRCDPISEHNRLYWYRQTLGQGPEFLTYFQNEAQLEKSRLLSDRFSAERPKGSFSTLEIQRTEQGDSAMYLCASSLTGNTGELFFGEGSRLTVL.

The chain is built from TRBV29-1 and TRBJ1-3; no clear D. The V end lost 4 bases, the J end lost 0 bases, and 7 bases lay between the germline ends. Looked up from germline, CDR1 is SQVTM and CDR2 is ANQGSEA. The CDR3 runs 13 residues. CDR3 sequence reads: CSVGYSSGNTIYF. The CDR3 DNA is TGCAGCGTTGGATACAGCTCTGGAAACACCATATATTTT.

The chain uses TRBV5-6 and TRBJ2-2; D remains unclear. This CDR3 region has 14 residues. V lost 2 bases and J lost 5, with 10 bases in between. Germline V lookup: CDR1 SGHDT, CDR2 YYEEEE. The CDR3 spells CASSFGLGTGELFF. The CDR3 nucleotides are TGTGCCAGCAGCTTCGGCTTGGGTACCGGGGAGCTGTTTTTT.

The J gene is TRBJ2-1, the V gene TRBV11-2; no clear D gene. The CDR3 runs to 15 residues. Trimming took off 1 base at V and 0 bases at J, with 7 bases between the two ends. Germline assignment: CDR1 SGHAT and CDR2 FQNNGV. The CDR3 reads CASSLGWSSYNEQFF. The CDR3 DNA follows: TGTGCCAGCAGCTTAGGTTGGAGCTCCTACAATGAGCAGTTCTTC.

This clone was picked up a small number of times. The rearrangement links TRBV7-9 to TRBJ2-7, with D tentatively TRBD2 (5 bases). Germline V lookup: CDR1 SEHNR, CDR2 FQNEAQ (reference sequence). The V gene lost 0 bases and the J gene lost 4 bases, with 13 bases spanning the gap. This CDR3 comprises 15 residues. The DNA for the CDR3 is TGTGCCAGCAGCTTAGCGAGCGGCGAATTTTACGAGCAGTACTTC. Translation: CASSLASGEFYEQYF.

As DNA, the CDR3 is TGTGCCAGCAGCTTAGTCCGGGGAGCCTACGAGCAGTACTTC. This codes for CASSLVRGAYEQYF. The chain combines TRBV11-2 with TRBJ2-7; tentatively, D is TRBD2 (5 bases). Germline V CDR1 and CDR2: SGHAT, FQNNGV. This CDR3 is built from 14 residues. Trimming left V 1 base short and J 2 bases short, with 9 bases between.

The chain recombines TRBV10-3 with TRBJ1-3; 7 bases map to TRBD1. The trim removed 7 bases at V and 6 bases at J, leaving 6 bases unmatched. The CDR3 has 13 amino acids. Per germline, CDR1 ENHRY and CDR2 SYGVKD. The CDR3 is CAITGQWLNTIYF. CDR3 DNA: TGTGCCATCACGGGACAGTGGCTAAACACCATATATTTT.

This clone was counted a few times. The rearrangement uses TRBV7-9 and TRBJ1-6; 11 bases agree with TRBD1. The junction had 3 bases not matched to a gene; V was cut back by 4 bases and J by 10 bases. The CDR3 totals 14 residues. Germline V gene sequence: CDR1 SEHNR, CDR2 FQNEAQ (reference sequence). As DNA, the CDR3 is TGTGCCAGCAGCTCGGGACAGGGGGGATCACCCCTCCACTTT. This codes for CASSSGQGGSPLHF.

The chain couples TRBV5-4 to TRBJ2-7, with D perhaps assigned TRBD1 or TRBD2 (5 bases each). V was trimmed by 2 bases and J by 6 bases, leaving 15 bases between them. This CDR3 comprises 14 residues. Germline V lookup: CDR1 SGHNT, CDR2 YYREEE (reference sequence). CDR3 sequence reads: CASSFGRGGGEQYF. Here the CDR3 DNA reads TGTGCCAGCAGCTTCGGACGTGGGGGTGGCGAGCAGTACTTC.

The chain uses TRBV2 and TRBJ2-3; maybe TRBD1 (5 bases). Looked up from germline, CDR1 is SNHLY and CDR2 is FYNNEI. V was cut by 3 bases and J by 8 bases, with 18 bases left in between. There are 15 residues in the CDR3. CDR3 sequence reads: CASSEEQAARSTQYF. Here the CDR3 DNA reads TGTGCCAGCAGTGAGGAACAGGCCGCTCGGTCTACGCAGTATTTT.

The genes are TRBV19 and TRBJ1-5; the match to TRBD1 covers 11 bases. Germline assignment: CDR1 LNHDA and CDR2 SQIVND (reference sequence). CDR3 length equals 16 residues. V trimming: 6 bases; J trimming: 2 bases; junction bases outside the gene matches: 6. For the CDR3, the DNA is TGTGCCAGTAGGCCTCCGGGACAGGGGGGCAATCAGCCCCAGCATTTT. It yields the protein CASRPPGQGGNQPQHF.

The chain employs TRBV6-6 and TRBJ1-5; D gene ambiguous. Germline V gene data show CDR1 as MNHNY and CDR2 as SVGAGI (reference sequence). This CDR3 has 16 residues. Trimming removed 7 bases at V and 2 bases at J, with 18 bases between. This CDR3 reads CASTGPRISRNQPQHF. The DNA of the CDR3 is TGTGCCAGCACCGGACCGAGAATTTCGCGCAATCAGCCCCAGCATTTT.

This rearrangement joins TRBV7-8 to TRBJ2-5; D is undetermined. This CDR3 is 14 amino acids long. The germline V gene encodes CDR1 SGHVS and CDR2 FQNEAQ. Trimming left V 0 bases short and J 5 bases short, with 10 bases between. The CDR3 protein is CASSLAWVGETQYF. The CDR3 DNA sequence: TGTGCCAGCAGCTTAGCGTGGGTTGGGGAGACCCAGTACTTC.

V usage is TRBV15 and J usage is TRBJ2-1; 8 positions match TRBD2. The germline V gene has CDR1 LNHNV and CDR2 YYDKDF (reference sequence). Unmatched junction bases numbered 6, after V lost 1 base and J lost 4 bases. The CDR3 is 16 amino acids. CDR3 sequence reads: CATSRVTAGVYNEQFF. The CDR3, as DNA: TGTGCCACCAGCAGAGTCACAGCGGGGGTGTACAATGAGCAGTTCTTC.

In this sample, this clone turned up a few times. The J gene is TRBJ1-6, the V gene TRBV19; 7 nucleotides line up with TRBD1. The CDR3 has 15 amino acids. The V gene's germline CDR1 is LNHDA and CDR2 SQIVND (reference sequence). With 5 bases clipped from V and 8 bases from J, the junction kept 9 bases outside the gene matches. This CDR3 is CASSLRTGPDSPLHF. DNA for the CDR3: TGTGCCAGTAGTCTGAGGACAGGCCCGGATTCACCCCTCCACTTT.

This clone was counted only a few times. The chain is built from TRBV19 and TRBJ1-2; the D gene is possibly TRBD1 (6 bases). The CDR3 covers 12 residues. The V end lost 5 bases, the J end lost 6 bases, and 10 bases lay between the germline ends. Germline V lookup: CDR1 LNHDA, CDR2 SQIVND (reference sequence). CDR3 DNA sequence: TGTGCCAGTAGTTGGGGGCTTGATGGCTACACCTTC. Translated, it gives CASSWGLDGYTF. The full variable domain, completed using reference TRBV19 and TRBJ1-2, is DGGITQSPKYLFRKEGQNVTLSCEQNLNHDAMYWYRQDPGQGLRLIYYSQIVNDFQKGDIAEGYSVSREKKESFPLTVTSAQKNPTAFYLCASSWGLDGYTFGSGTRLTVV.

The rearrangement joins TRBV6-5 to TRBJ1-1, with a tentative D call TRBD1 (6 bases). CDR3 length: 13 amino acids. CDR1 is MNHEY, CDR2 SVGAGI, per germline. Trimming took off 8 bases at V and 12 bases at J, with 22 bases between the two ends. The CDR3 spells CASRRTEGGRTFF. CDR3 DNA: TGTGCCAGCCGACGGACTGAGGGGGGGAGAACTTTCTTT.

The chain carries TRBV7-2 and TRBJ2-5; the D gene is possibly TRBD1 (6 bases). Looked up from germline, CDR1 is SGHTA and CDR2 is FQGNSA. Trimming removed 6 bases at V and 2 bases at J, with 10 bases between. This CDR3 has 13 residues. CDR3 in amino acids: CASSSGQQETQYF. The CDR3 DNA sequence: TGTGCCAGCAGTTCTGGACAGCAAGAGACCCAGTACTTC.